The next 17 T cell receptor beta chains were all read from a single sample in a study of shared clonotypes between healthy human individuals. Some clones are missing from TCRdb's copy, which holds only in-frame ones; the method was immunoSEQ multiplex PCR. The sample consists of about 600,000 clones, around 78% of them appearing once. Sequenced: PBMCs. The receptors shown here come from a woman in her thirties or forties in good health. Some clones in this sample may be carry-over from other donors' samples.

V is TRBV28 and J is TRBJ1-2; D might be TRBD1 (5 bases). Germline values: CDR1 MDHEN, CDR2 SYDVKM. Deletions cut 6 bases from V and 8 bases from J, with 16 bases between. This CDR3 region has 13 residues. CDR3 sequence: CASRIPGLRGYTF. CDR3 DNA: TGTGCCAGCAGGATTCCAGGGTTGCGGGGCTACACCTTC.

The chain joins TRBV19 to TRBJ1-5, with 7 nucleotides matching TRBD1. Germline trimming cut 0 bases from V and 2 bases from J; bases unmatched to any gene: 4. The CDR3 spans 16 residues. Germline CDR1 and CDR2: LNHDA and SQIVND (reference sequence). The CDR3 region has the DNA TGTGCCAGTAGTATAGAGGGTACAGGGGGCAATCAGCCCCAGCATTTT. It encodes CASSIEGTGGNQPQHF.

V is TRBV7-9 and J is TRBJ2-7; D perhaps matches TRBD1 (5 bases). The germline V gene has CDR1 SEHNR and CDR2 FQNEAQ (reference sequence). V was pared by 1 base and J by 1 base, with 11 bases between. The length of the CDR3 is 15 residues. CDR3 DNA: TGTGCCAGCAGCTTAGTTAGGGGAAATTCCTACGAGCAGTACTTC. It translates to CASSLVRGNSYEQYF. The full variable domain, with the rest looked up from reference TRBV7-9 and TRBJ2-7, is DTGVSQNPRHKITKRGQNVTFRCDPISEHNRLYWYRQTLGQGPEFLTYFQNEAQLEKSRLLSDRFSAERPKGSFSTLEIQRTEQGDSAMYLCASSLVRGNSYEQYFGPGTRLTVT.

This clone occurred a few times. The chain employs TRBV5-1 and TRBJ2-7; weak D call: TRBD1 (6 bases). The CDR3 sequence is 16 residues long. V was cut by 3 bases and J by 0 bases, with 16 bases left in between. Germline assignment: CDR1 SGHRS and CDR2 YFSETQ. CDR3 loop: CASSSKWDTFSYEQYF. CDR3 bases: TGCGCCAGCAGCTCAAAATGGGACACCTTCTCCTACGAGCAGTACTTC.

The rearrangement links TRBV10-1 to TRBJ2-3; the match to TRBD2 covers 7 bases. The length of the CDR3 is 16 residues. Germline values: CDR1 WNHNN, CDR2 SYGVQD (reference sequence). The V gene end was trimmed by 3 bases and the J gene end by 5 bases; junction bases not matched to a gene: 11. CDR3 region: CASSDRRAGAGDTQYF. Written as DNA, the CDR3 is TGCGCCAGCAGTGATCGAAGGGCGGGAGCGGGAGATACGCAGTATTTT.

The chain joins TRBV6-5 to TRBJ2-7, with 13 bases matching TRBD2. Unmatched junction bases numbered 1, after V lost 2 bases and J lost 3 bases. CDR3 length: 15 residues. The germline gives CDR1 MNHEY, CDR2 SVGAGI. The chain's CDR3 is CASSYGLAGVYEQYF. CDR3 DNA sequence: TGTGCCAGCAGTTACGGACTAGCGGGAGTCTACGAGCAGTACTTC.

To note about this clone: This specimen includes other DNA sequences encoding the same CDR3. V and J are TRBV28 and TRBJ1-1; TRBD1 matches at 8 bases. Germline values: CDR1 MDHEN, CDR2 SYDVKM. The J segment lost 11 bases and the V segment lost 4 bases, leaving 6 bases of the junction unmatched. The CDR3 length is 12 residues. CDR3 sequence reads: CASSSPGQDAFF. The CDR3 coding sequence is TGTGCCAGCAGTTCACCGGGACAGGACGCTTTCTTT.

The table lists this clone with a few counts. This chain uses TRBV29-1 with TRBJ1-1; tentative D call: TRBD1 (5 bases). CDR3 length: 13 amino acids. In germline, CDR1 is SQVTM, CDR2 ANQGSEA. V dropped 7 bases and J dropped 3 bases, with 15 bases sitting between them. The CDR3 DNA follows: TGCAGCGGGAATCAGGGCAAGGACACTGAAGCTTTCTTT. Amino acid sequence: CSGNQGKDTEAFF.

This clone was counted only a few times. The junction does not match germline at one end; this may be a read error. CDR3 coding DNA: TGTGCTAGCAGCTTAGGGACTAGCGGGAGCTCCTACAATGAGCAGTTCTTC. Translated: CASSLGTSGSSYNEQFF. V gene TRBV7-7 combines with J gene TRBJ2-1; TRBD2 aligns across 14 bases. Germline CDR1 and CDR2: SSHAT and FNYEAQ (reference sequence). The CDR3 covers 17 residues.

The sample holds a few counts of this clone. The chain carries TRBV5-5 and TRBJ2-1, with a possible D match to TRBD1 (6 bases). Germline V lookup: CDR1 SGHKS, CDR2 YYEKEE (reference sequence). This CDR3 has 13 residues. V was shortened by 6 bases and J by 6 bases, with 13 bases between the two germline ends. CDR3 residues: CASIHRGGNEQFF. CDR3 nucleotides: TGTGCCAGCATTCACAGAGGGGGCAATGAGCAGTTCTTC.

The sample holds a few counts of this clone. This sequence joins TRBV5-6 and TRBJ2-5, with unresolved D. This CDR3 is 13 amino acids long. The germline gives CDR1 SGHDT, CDR2 YYEEEE. Trimming stripped 0 bases from V and 5 bases from J, with 8 bases between. CDR3 amino acids: CASSLVNKETQYF. In nucleotides, the CDR3 is TGTGCCAGCAGCTTGGTGAATAAGGAGACCCAGTACTTC.

This clone was counted a single time. This rearrangement joins TRBV7-3 to TRBJ2-3; TRBD1 might be the D (6 bases). The CDR3 length is 16 residues. Trimming pared 2 bases from V and 4 bases from J, leaving 16 bases between. The V gene's germline CDR1 is SGHTA and CDR2 FQGTGA. DNA for the CDR3: TGTGCCAGCAGCTTAGGGCAGGGGTACCTTCCAGATACGCAGTATTTT. Translated, it gives CASSLGQGYLPDTQYF.

This clone was found once. V and J are TRBV5-1 and TRBJ2-3, with a weak D call TRBD1 (6 bases). Germline V CDR1 and CDR2: SGHRS, YFSETQ. The CDR3 totals 14 residues. The V gene lost 0 bases and the J gene lost 3 bases, with 8 bases spanning the gap. The CDR3 protein is CASSLDRVTDTQYF. The CDR3, as DNA: TGCGCCAGCAGCTTGGACAGGGTGACAGATACGCAGTATTTT.

Here the CDR3 DNA reads TGTGCCAGCAGCCCAAGCGGGGAAGAGACCCAGTACTTC. It yields the protein CASSPSGEETQYF. The chain couples TRBV5-6 to TRBJ2-5; 7 nucleotides match TRBD2. Looked up from germline, CDR1 is SGHDT and CDR2 is YYEEEE. The CDR3 runs to 13 residues. J lost 3 bases, V lost 4 bases, and 3 bases had no gene match.

The genes are TRBV10-3 and TRBJ2-6, with 11 bases fitting TRBD2. This CDR3 has 16 amino acids. Germline assignment: CDR1 ENHRY and CDR2 SYGVKD. With 6 bases clipped from V and 4 bases from J, the junction kept 5 bases outside the gene matches. The CDR3 protein is CAISPGLAVGANVLTF. DNA of the CDR3: TGTGCCATCAGCCCGGGACTAGCGGTCGGGGCCAACGTCCTGACTTTC.

This clone appeared once. The rearrangement links TRBV5-1 to TRBJ2-7, with 12 nucleotides matching TRBD2. V gave up 4 bases and J gave up 1 base; unmatched junction bases: 6. The CDR3 is 16 residues long. Germline-derived CDR1 and CDR2 are SGHRS and YFSETQ. DNA for the CDR3: TGCGCCAGCAGCCGCCAGACTAGCGGGAGATCCTACGAGCAGTACTTC. The encoded protein is CASSRQTSGRSYEQYF. Drawing the rest from reference TRBV5-1 and TRBJ2-7, the complete variable domain is KAGVTQTPRYLIKTRGQQVTLSCSPISGHRSVSWYQQTPGQGLQFLFEYFSETQRNKGNFPGRFSGRQFSNSRSEMNVSTLELGDSALYLCASSRQTSGRSYEQYFGPGTRLTVT.

V is TRBV27 and J is TRBJ2-5; 9 positions agree with TRBD1. Germline CDR1 is MNHEY and CDR2 is SMNVEV (reference sequence). The CDR3 has 14 residues. With 10 bases clipped from V and 6 bases from J, the junction kept 12 bases outside the gene matches. CDR3 sequence reads: CATQMGQGVQTQYF. The CDR3 DNA sequence: TGTGCCACCCAAATGGGACAGGGAGTGCAGACCCAGTACTTC.